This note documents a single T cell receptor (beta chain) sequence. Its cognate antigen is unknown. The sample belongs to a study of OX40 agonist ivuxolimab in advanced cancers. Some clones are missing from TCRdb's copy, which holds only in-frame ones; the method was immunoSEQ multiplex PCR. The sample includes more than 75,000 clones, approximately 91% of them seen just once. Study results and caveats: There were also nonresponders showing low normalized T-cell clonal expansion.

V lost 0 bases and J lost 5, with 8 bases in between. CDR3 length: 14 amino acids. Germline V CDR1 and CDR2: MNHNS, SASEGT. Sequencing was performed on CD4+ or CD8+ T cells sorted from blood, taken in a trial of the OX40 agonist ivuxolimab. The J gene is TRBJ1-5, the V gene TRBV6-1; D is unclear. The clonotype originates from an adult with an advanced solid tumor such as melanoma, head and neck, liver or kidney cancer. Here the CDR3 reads CASSEAQNYQPQHF. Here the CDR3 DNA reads TGTGCCAGCAGTGAAGCACAGAATTATCAGCCCCAGCATTTT.